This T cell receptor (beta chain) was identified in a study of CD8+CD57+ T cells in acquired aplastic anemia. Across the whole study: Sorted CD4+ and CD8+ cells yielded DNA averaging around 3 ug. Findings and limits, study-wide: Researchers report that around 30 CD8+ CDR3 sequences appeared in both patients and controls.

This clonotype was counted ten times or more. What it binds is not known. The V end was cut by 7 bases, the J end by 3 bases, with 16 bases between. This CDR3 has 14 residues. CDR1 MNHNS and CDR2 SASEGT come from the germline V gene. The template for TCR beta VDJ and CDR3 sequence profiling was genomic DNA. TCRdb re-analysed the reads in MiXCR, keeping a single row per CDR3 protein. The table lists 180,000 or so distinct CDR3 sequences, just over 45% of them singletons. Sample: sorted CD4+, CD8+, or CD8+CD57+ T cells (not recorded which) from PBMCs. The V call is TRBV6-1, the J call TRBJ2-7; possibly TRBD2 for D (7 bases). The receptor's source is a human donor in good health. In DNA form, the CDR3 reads TGTGCCAGCAATCACGGGGGGCCGGACTACGAGCAGTACTTC. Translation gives CASNHGGPDYEQYF.